What follows describes a single T cell receptor (beta chain). Its antigen is undetermined. The sample originates from a study of cytotoxic CD8 clonotypes in ibrutinib-treated CLL. Overall study: 11 relapsed/refractory, more than 14 treatment-naive; around 18 IGHV unmutated. Collecting the response samples happened after a median around twelve months of treatment, with a range of 6 to 36.

Trimming removed 2 bases at V and 5 bases at J, with 7 bases between. The CDR3 has 12 amino acids. Germline V lookup: CDR1 SGHDN, CDR2 FVKESK. A 1 in 200,000 to 1 in 1 million T cell depth was the sequencing target. Clones were sequenced by immunoSEQ multiplex PCR, and TCRdb holds only the in-frame ones, with some missing. The sample includes around 310,000 clones, around four fifths of them seen just once. Findings and limits, study-wide: Public clonotypes proved infrequent, and on treatment they shrank or remained steady.

The origin of this receptor is a human donor with chronic lymphocytic leukemia. This chain joins TRBV14 and TRBJ2-7; D is undetermined. The sequencing used PBMCs, collected before ibrutinib treatment. The CDR3 here is CASSQIKHEQYF. The CDR3 nucleotides read TGTGCCAGCAGCCAAATAAAGCACGAGCAGTACTTC. The complete variable domain, with remaining parts taken from reference TRBV14 and TRBJ2-7, reads EAGVTQFPSHSVIEKGQTVTLRCDPISGHDNLYWYRRVMGKEIKFLLHFVKESKQDESGMPNNRFLAERTGGTYSTLKVQPAELEDSGVYFCASSQIKHEQYFGPGTRLTVT.